This record covers a single T cell receptor beta chain. The record originates from a study of shared clonotypes between healthy human individuals. Trimming took 0 bases from V and 2 from J; bases not matched to a gene: 12. The CDR3 runs 18 residues. Per the germline V gene, CDR1 is SGHTS and CDR2 is YDEGEE. Only in-frame clones appear in the TCRdb table, and some are missing; sequencing was by immunoSEQ multiplex PCR. The sample lists about 2.3 million clones, about 90% occurring once. The sequenced material came from naive CD4+ T cells from PBMCs. The subset is: CD45RA+ positively selected. The chain couples TRBV5-8 to TRBJ2-3, with TRBD2 matching 7 bases. This receptor was identified in a man aged 18 to 35 in good health. Some clones in this sample may be carry-over from other donors' samples. The chain's CDR3 is CASSLAYVLAVTTDTQYF. DNA for the CDR3: TGTGCCAGCAGCTTGGCTTATGTTCTAGCGGTCACCACAGATACGCAGTATTTT.